These 9 T cell receptor beta chains share one sample of origin, sequenced in a study of blood T cells in healthy people across ages. With a J-beta primer mix and a sample-barcoded 5' primer, a second PCR ran roughly 7 to 11 cycles. MiXCR, applied by TCRdb to the 5' RACE reads, yields one record per CDR3 protein. The sample gives 1.4 million or so distinct CDR3 sequences, 40% to 45% of which show up once; 4% is in the top ten. The sequencing input was blood. These receptors originate from a woman between 18 and 30 years old in good health.

V and J are TRBV20-1 and TRBJ2-7; TRBD1 agrees at 7 bases. This CDR3 region has 11 residues. The germline CDR1 and CDR2 sequences are DFQATT and SNEGSKA (reference sequence). V trimming: 6 bases; J trimming: 9 bases; junction bases outside the gene matches: 8. The CDR3 DNA follows: TGCAGTGCAACTGACAGGGTCGTGCAGTACTTC. This translates into CSATDRVVQYF.

V usage is TRBV6-2 or TRBV6-3 and J usage is TRBJ2-1, with TRBD2 matching over 8 bases. V lost 8 bases and J lost 4; bases outside the gene matches: 13. The CDR3 is 16 amino acids. Looked up from germline, CDR1 is MNHEY and CDR2 is SVGEGT. The CDR3 coding sequence is TGTGCCAGCTACTCACCGCGGGGGGCCCTATACAATGAGCAGTTCTTC. Its translation is CASYSPRGALYNEQFF.

The chain uses TRBV7-9 and TRBJ2-5; 7 positions match TRBD1. The DNA end favors TRBJ2-7, so the J call may be wrong. The length of the CDR3 is 13 residues. Germline loops: CDR1 SEHNR, CDR2 FQNEAQ (reference sequence). The CDR3 protein is CASTARDRYEQYF. DNA of the CDR3: TGTGCCAGCACCGCCCGGGACAGATACGAGCAGTACTTC.

Here the CDR3 DNA reads TGTGCCAGCAGTTATCTCCAGGGGGCAGGGGAGGGAGCTTTCTTT. Residues: CASSYLQGAGEGAFF. This chain connects TRBV6-6 to TRBJ1-1, with 8 bases that match TRBD1. The CDR3 has 15 residues. V trimming: 3 bases; J trimming: 10 bases; junction bases outside the gene matches: 13. The V gene's germline CDR1 is MNHNY and CDR2 SVGAGI (reference sequence).

The genes are TRBV7-9 and TRBJ1-2, with D hard to call. This CDR3 comprises 14 residues. CDR1 is SEHNR, CDR2 FQNEAQ, per germline (reference sequence). V was clipped by 5 bases and J by 7 bases, with 17 bases between them. DNA of the CDR3: TGTGCCAGCAGCGATACCCTCTTTCAGCTTGGCTACACCTTC. Translating it yields CASSDTLFQLGYTF.

The rearrangement links TRBV4-2 to TRBJ1-1, with D tentatively TRBD1 (6 bases). Trimming took off 0 bases at V and 4 bases at J, with 18 bases between the two ends. The CDR3 loop spans 17 amino acids. Per the germline V gene, CDR1 is LGHNA and CDR2 is YNFKEQ. In DNA, the CDR3 is TGTGCCAGCAGCCAAGATTTCGCAGGTGAGGGGGGCACTGAAGCTTTCTTT. Its translation: CASSQDFAGEGGTEAFF.

V is TRBV27 and J is TRBJ2-5; weak D call: TRBD1 (6 bases). V shed 4 bases and J shed 5 bases, with 17 bases lying between them. Germline-derived CDR1 and CDR2 are MNHEY and SMNVEV (reference sequence). There are 15 residues in the CDR3. In DNA form, the CDR3 reads TGTGCCAGCAGTTCGATAGTACTCAGGGGTGAGACCCAGTACTTC. It translates to CASSSIVLRGETQYF.

Regarding this clonotype: A much larger clone differs from this one at a single base, so this may be a read error. J is TRBJ2-1 and V is TRBV4-2; 9 bases align to TRBD2. The CDR3 totals 15 residues. From germline, CDR1 is LGHNA and CDR2 YNFKEQ. As DNA, the CDR3 is TGTGCCGGCAGATTTAGCGGGAGCTCCTACAATGAGCAGTTCTTC. Its protein is CAGRFSGSSYNEQFF.

This clonotype was seen only once. The rearrangement links TRBV7-6 to TRBJ2-7, with 9 bases aligning to TRBD2. The DNA matches TRBJ2-5 better at its end, which makes the J call doubtful. Germline lookup yields CDR1 SGHVS and CDR2 FNYEAQ. The CDR3 is made up of 16 amino acids. In DNA form, the CDR3 reads TGTGCCAGCAGCTTCGGGGGGCTAGCGGGGAAAGAGACCCAGTACTTC. This sequence encodes CASSFGGLAGKETQYF.